The 4 T cell receptor beta chains below come from one sample, sequenced in a study of PD-L1 blockade in urothelial cancer. Time point described: peripheral blood 6 weeks after treatment start. Here immunoSEQ multiplex PCR was the method, and the copy in TCRdb shows in-frame clones only, minus some. This table has roughly 100,000 clones, 83% appearing once. The source material was PBMCs, sampled around atezolizumab (anti-PD-L1) treatment. These receptors came from a man aged 70 or older with urothelial cancer.

This sequence joins TRBV27 and TRBJ1-1; 10 bases are shared with TRBD1. Trimming cost V 5 bases and J 11 bases; bases outside gene matches: 11. Per germline, CDR1 MNHEY and CDR2 SMNVEV (reference sequence). The CDR3 runs to 14 residues. The CDR3 sequence is CASSLQTGGGTAFF. The CDR3 DNA follows: TGTGCCAGCAGTCTCCAGACAGGGGGCGGTACGGCTTTCTTT.

The J gene is TRBJ2-5, the V gene TRBV9; maybe TRBD2 (5 bases). Germline lookup yields CDR1 SGDLS and CDR2 YYNGEE. There are 15 residues in the CDR3. V lost 0 bases and J 5 bases, leaving 14 bases between the germline ends. CDR3: CASSVGSAGGETQYF. In DNA, the CDR3 is TGTGCCAGCAGCGTAGGTAGCGCCGGCGGGGAGACCCAGTACTTC.

The table lists this clone with a few counts. CDR3 sequence reads: CASSQVLGGRGQYF. The CDR3 bases are TGCGCCAGCAGCCAAGTATTAGGTGGGCGGGGGCAGTACTTC. The rearrangement uses TRBV4-3 and TRBJ2-7; weak D call: TRBD2 (6 bases). CDR3 length: 14 residues. V dropped 1 base and J dropped 9 bases, with 16 bases sitting between them. Germline-derived CDR1 and CDR2 are LGHNA and YSLEER.

V is TRBV30 and J is TRBJ1-2; TRBD1 matches at 10 bases. V was clipped by 2 bases and J by 7 bases; unmatched bases: 10. The CDR3 is 15 residues long. Germline V gene sequence: CDR1 GTSNPN, CDR2 SVGIG (reference sequence). This chain's CDR3 is CAWSPKDRGLFGYTF. CDR3 sequence (DNA): TGTGCCTGGAGTCCTAAAGACAGGGGGCTTTTTGGCTACACCTTC.